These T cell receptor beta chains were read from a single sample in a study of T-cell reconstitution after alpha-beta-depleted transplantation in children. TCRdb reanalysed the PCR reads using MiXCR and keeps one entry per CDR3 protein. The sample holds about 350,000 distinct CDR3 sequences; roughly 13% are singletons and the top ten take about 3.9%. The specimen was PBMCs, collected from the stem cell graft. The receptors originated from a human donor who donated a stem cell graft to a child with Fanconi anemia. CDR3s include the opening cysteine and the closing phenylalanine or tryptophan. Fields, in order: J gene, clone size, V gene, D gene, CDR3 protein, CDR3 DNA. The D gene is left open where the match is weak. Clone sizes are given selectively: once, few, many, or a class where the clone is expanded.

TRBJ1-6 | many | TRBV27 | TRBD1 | CASSPRTGFTYNSPLHF | TGTGCCAGCAGCCCCCGGACAGGATTTACCTATAATTCACCCCTCCACTTT
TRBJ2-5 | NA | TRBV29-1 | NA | CSVEGKKETQYF | TGCAGCGTCGAAGGAAAGAAAGAGACCCAGTACTTC
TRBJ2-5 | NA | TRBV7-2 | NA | CASSLFGGLETQYF | TGTGCCAGCAGCTTATTCGGGGGTCTAGAGACCCAGTACTTC
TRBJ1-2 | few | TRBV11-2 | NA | CASSLETSYTF | TGTGCCAGCAGCTTAGAGACGAGCTACACCTTC
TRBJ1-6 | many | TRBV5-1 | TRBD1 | CASKGQGLISPLHF | TGCGCCAGCAAGGGACAGGGGTTGATTTCACCCCTCCACTTT
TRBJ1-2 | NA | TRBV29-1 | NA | CSVADGRGGYTF | TGCAGCGTGGCCGACGGTAGGGGTGGCTACACCTTC
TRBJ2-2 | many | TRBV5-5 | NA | CASSLLGAVNTGELFF | TGTGCCAGCAGCCTTTTGGGGGCGGTGAACACCGGGGAGCTGTTTTTT
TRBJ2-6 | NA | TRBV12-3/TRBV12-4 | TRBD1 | CASSRRDRGVGANVLTF | TGTGCCAGCAGTCGCCGGGACAGGGGAGTAGGGGCCAACGTCCTGACTTTC
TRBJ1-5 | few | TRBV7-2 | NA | CASSFRGQEDQPQHF | TGTGCCAGCAGCTTCAGGGGACAAGAGGATCAGCCCCAGCATTTT
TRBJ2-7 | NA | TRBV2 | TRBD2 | CASWEGRRYEQYF | TGTGCCAGCTGGGAGGGCAGGCGCTACGAGCAGTACTTC
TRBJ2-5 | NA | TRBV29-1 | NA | CSVVEGGETQYF | TGCAGCGTTGTTGAGGGAGGAGAGACCCAGTACTTC
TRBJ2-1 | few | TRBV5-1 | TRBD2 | CASSSGQRGGLDEQFF | TGCGCCAGCAGCTCTGGTCAGCGGGGGGGCCTCGATGAGCAGTTCTTC
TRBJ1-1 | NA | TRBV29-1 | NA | CSVGPVAGNTEAFF | TGCAGCGTTGGGCCCGTCGCGGGGAACACTGAAGCTTTCTTT
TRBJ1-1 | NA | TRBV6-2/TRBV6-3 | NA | CASTRQFNTEAFF | TGTGCCAGCACCCGACAGTTTAACACTGAAGCTTTCTTT
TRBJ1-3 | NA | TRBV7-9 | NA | CASSWTPSGNTIYF | TGTGCCAGCAGCTGGACACCCTCTGGAAACACCATATATTTT
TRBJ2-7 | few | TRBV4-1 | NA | CASSPRGERYEQYF | TGCGCCAGCAGCCCCCGGGGAGAACGCTACGAGCAGTACTTC
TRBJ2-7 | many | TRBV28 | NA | CASRLNSYEQYF | TGTGCCAGCAGGCTCAATTCCTACGAGCAGTACTTC
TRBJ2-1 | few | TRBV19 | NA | CASNDLPGLEQFF | TGTGCCAGTAATGATCTTCCGGGACTGGAGCAGTTCTTC
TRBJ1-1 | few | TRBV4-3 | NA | CASSRLLRGGTEAFF | TGCGCCAGCAGCCGGTTATTGAGGGGCGGCACTGAAGCTTTCTTT
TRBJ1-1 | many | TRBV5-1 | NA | CASSLLNTEAFF | TGTGCCAGCAGCCTCTTAAACACTGAAGCTTTCTTT